Listed here is a single TCR beta chain. Its target is unknown. The CDR3 consists of 15 residues. V dropped 4 bases and J dropped 8; count of bases not matched to a gene: 12. The germline V gene has CDR1 SGHNT and CDR2 YYREEE (reference sequence). Method: immunoSEQ multiplex PCR; TCRdb's copy keeps in-frame clones and lacks some. The sample records 15,000 or so clones, 65% to 90% being singletons. Two lung cancer pathologists independently confirmed each histologic diagnosis. After pathologic assessment, macro-dissection selected premalignant or tumor cells for extraction. The source of the sample is a study of immune evolution from preneoplasia to lung adenocarcinoma. General study points: Top clone share appeared to fall from AAH through AIS, MIA, adenocarcinoma. Later-stage lesions appeared to have more T cells, more diversity, less clonality.

V usage is TRBV5-4 and J usage is TRBJ2-1, with 7 bases fitting TRBD1. This TCR was recovered from a donor at least 70 years old with lung adenocarcinoma. The sample comprised FFPE lung adenocarcinoma in situ tissue. The CDR3 sequence is CASSHPQTGNDEQFF. Here the CDR3 DNA reads TGTGCCAGCAGCCATCCTCAGACAGGGAACGATGAGCAGTTCTTC.